This T cell receptor beta chain was profiled in a study of cytomegalovirus exposure and HLA in healthy donors. Looked up from germline, CDR1 is MGHRA and CDR2 is YSYEKL. V lost 0 bases, J lost 1 base, and 9 bases lay in between. There are 15 residues in the CDR3. Broader study findings: According to a later analysis, TCR clusters from the first cohort tended to co-occur in the 120 or so validation repertoires.

Sequencing used immunoSEQ multiplex PCR; TCRdb keeps in-frame clones, though not all of them. The table lists around 120,000 clones, 86% of them singletons. Turning to this clone: What it binds is not known.

The receptor was isolated from a man aged 18 to 29 in good health and CMV-seronegative. The sample taken for sequencing was PBMCs. V and J are TRBV4-1 and TRBJ1-1; D is ambiguous. As DNA, the CDR3 is TGCGCCAGCAGCCAAGAACGGCGGGGGAACACTGAAGCTTTCTTT. This encodes CASSQERRGNTEAFF.